This entry is about one T cell receptor (beta chain). The antigen remains undetermined. In germline, CDR1 is SGHAT, CDR2 FQNNGV. This CDR3 region has 13 residues. V shed 5 bases and J shed 7 bases, with 15 bases lying between them. This specimen belongs to a study of shared clonotypes between healthy human individuals. Study results and caveats: Blood was the sole source, and tissue repertoires probably differ.

Each unsorted sample relied on 70 million to 90 million PBMCs as its source of genomic DNA. The protocol was immunoSEQ multiplex PCR, while the TCRdb copy is restricted to in-frame clones and leaves out a portion. The top ten clones hold approximately 12% of a sample with roughly 500,000 clones, about 79% of them seen once. Source material: PBMCs. The rearrangement joins TRBV11-2 to TRBJ2-7, with a weak D call TRBD2 (7 bases). The receptor comes from a woman between 40 and 55 years old in good health. Some clones in this sample may be carry-over from other donors' samples. The CDR3 region is CASSPMRGGEQYF. The CDR3, as DNA: TGTGCCAGCAGCCCGATGAGGGGGGGGGAGCAGTACTTC.